This T cell receptor (beta chain) came from a study of T cell responses to AZD1222 COVID-19 vaccine. Study summary: Analysis merged second doses at about 4 or about 12 weeks.

Points on this clone: Its antigen is not known.

The CDR3 consists of 17 residues. V shed 1 base and J shed 0 bases, with 13 bases lying between them. Germline lookup yields CDR1 SNHLY and CDR2 FYNNEI. The study, taken as a whole, reports: Donors were mostly white British, more females; clonal diversity possibly underestimated. The reported proportion of spike-specific TCRs targeting unmutated variant regions was nearly half. Across the whole spike, CD4 TCRs peaked at regions 160-218 and 743-854.

Sequencing was performed with immunoSEQ multiplex PCR; in TCRdb, only in-frame clones are kept and a portion is missing. The profile shows 150,000 or so clones, approximately 92% of them singletons. The sequence was obtained from an adult in good health. This chain uses TRBV2 with TRBJ1-3; D is ambiguous. Source: peripheral blood, taken on day 0 of AZD1222 vaccination. This chain's CDR3 is CASSEDHMANSGNTIYF. CDR3 DNA: TGTGCCAGCAGTGAAGATCACATGGCGAACTCTGGAAACACCATATATTTT.